A single sample gave rise to the 31 T cell receptor beta chains below, sequenced in a study of T cells in localized non-small cell lung cancer. TCRdb keeps only in-frame clones here, not all; method: immunoSEQ multiplex PCR. The data hold 25,000 to 30,000 clones, with 92% observed a single time. The specimen comprised peripheral blood mononuclear cells, sampled before any cancer treatment. These receptors originate from a woman between 35 and 75 years old with stage III lung adenocarcinoma.

V and J are TRBV5-5 and TRBJ2-2; no definite D call. Germline CDR1 SGHKS, CDR2 YYEKEE (reference sequence). The V end lost 3 bases, the J end lost 5 bases, and 8 bases lay between the germline ends. This CDR3 spans 13 amino acids. This CDR3 reads CASSWSETGELFF. The CDR3 DNA is TGTGCCAGCAGCTGGAGTGAGACCGGGGAGCTGTTTTTT.

The chain recombines TRBV28 with TRBJ2-1; 11 bases match TRBD2. CDR1 and CDR2 (germline): MDHEN, SYDVKM. This CDR3 has 15 amino acids. The J segment lost 8 bases and the V segment lost 4 bases, leaving 7 bases of the junction unmatched. DNA of the CDR3: TGTGCCAGCAGTTACCTAGCGGGGGGTAGTTATGAGCAGTTCTTC. Encoded protein: CASSYLAGGSYEQFF. Using reference TRBV28 and TRBJ2-1 for the parts outside the CDR3, the full variable domain is DVKVTQSSRYLVKRTGEKVFLECVQDMDHENMFWYRQDPGLGLRLIYFSYDVKMKEKGDIPEGYSVSREKKERFSLILESASTNQTSMYLCASSYLAGGSYEQFFGPGTRLTVL.

This chain joins TRBV6-5 and TRBJ2-1; D is ambiguous. Germline assignment: CDR1 MNHEY and CDR2 SVGAGI. V lost 5 bases, J lost 0 bases, and 11 bases lay in between. The CDR3 totals 15 residues. Here the CDR3 DNA reads TGTGCCAGCAGTCAAGACCAAAGCTCCTACAATGAGCAGTTCTTC. It translates to CASSQDQSSYNEQFF.

This clone was observed a single time. This chain connects TRBV30 to TRBJ2-3; 9 bases align to TRBD2. With 3 bases clipped from V and 4 bases from J, the junction kept 11 bases outside the gene matches. Germline CDR1 and CDR2: GTSNPN and SVGIG (reference sequence). CDR3 length equals 16 residues. For the CDR3, the DNA is TGTGCCTGGAGAATAGGGGTAGCGGGGGAGGCAGATACGCAGTATTTT. It codes for CAWRIGVAGEADTQYF.

The V and J genes are TRBV5-1 and TRBJ2-7; 8 nucleotides align to TRBD2. The CDR3 covers 16 residues. Germline CDR1 is SGHRS and CDR2 is YFSETQ. The trim removed 0 bases at V and 4 bases at J, leaving 9 bases unmatched. CDR3 region: CASSLASGSSIYEQYF. Here the CDR3 DNA reads TGCGCCAGCAGCTTGGCGAGCGGGAGTTCTATTTACGAGCAGTACTTC.

The J gene is TRBJ2-7, the V gene TRBV18; tentative D call: TRBD2 (6 bases). Germline V gives CDR1 KGHSH, CDR2 LQKENI. The CDR3 is made up of 14 amino acids. V shed 2 bases and J shed 2 bases, with 10 bases lying between them. The CDR3 region has the DNA TGTGCCAGCTCACCAGATGGACTACCCTACGAGCAGTACTTC. Amino acid sequence: CASSPDGLPYEQYF. Variable domain in full (rest from reference TRBV18 and TRBJ2-7): NAGVMQNPRHLVRRRGQEARLRCSPMKGHSHVYWYRQLPEEGLKFMVYLQKENIIDESGMPKERFSAEFPKEGPSILRIQQVVRGDSAAYFCASSPDGLPYEQYFGPGTRLTVT.

The V call is TRBV4-1, the J call TRBJ1-4; 9 nucleotides align to TRBD1. The CDR3 sequence is 19 residues long. Germline CDR1 is MGHRA and CDR2 is YSYEKL. The V gene end was trimmed by 3 bases and the J gene end by 3 bases; junction bases not matched to a gene: 14. The DNA of the CDR3 is TGCGCCAGCAGCCATCTACCGGGACAGGGCAAGGGAGCTAATGAAAAACTGTTTTTT. Translation gives CASSHLPGQGKGANEKLFF.

V is TRBV6-4 and J is TRBJ1-2, with TRBD1 matching over 11 bases. Germline lookup yields CDR1 MRHNA and CDR2 SNTAGT. V trimming: 3 bases; J trimming: 6 bases; junction bases outside the gene matches: 9. The CDR3 is 16 residues long. The CDR3 loop is CASSELPDRGLDGYTF. CDR3 nucleotide sequence: TGTGCCAGCAGTGAACTCCCGGACAGGGGGCTTGATGGCTACACCTTC.

The chain employs TRBV11-3 and TRBJ2-2, with 14 bases matching TRBD2. Germline V gene lookup returns CDR1 SGHNT and CDR2 YENEEA. CDR3 length: 18 residues. The V and J ends lost 3 bases and 0 bases, in that order; junction bases with no gene match: 3. The CDR3 DNA follows: TGTGCCAGCAGCTTCGGGGGACTAGCGGGGGCGAACACCGGGGAGCTGTTTTTT. Protein sequence: CASSFGGLAGANTGELFF.

This rearrangement joins TRBV7-9 to TRBJ1-4, with TRBD1 matching 7 bases. The germline gives CDR1 SEHNR, CDR2 FQNEAQ (reference sequence). The CDR3 is made up of 14 amino acids. Losses at the gene ends were 1 base for V and 8 bases for J; bases not matched to a gene: 4. The CDR3 DNA follows: TGTGCCAGCAGCTTAGGAGGGGGCGACGAAAAACTGTTTTTT. The encoded protein is CASSLGGGDEKLFF.

This chain connects TRBV30 to TRBJ2-1, with D uncertain. V dropped 1 base and J dropped 6 bases, with 10 bases sitting between them. Germline V gene lookup returns CDR1 GTSNPN and CDR2 SVGIG (reference sequence). There are 13 residues in the CDR3. As DNA, the CDR3 is TGTGCCTGGAGTGATATGACGGGCAATGAGCAGTTCTTC. Translation gives CAWSDMTGNEQFF.

J is TRBJ1-5 and V is TRBV5-4; the D gene is possibly TRBD1 (6 bases). V was pared by 2 bases and J by 2 bases, with 11 bases between. The germline gives CDR1 SGHNT, CDR2 YYREEE (reference sequence). The CDR3 contains 15 residues. The CDR3 protein is CASSFGGPGNQPQHF. The CDR3 DNA is TGTGCCAGCAGCTTTGGGGGCCCAGGCAATCAGCCCCAGCATTTT.

The rearrangement links TRBV4-2 to TRBJ2-7, with 9 bases identical to TRBD2. Germline CDR1 LGHNA, CDR2 YNFKEQ. V lost 4 bases to trimming and J lost 6 bases; unmatched junction nucleotides: 13. The CDR3 extends over 16 amino acids. CDR3 in DNA: TGTGCCAGCAGCCTCCTCTATAGCGGGGGCCCCCTCGAGCAGTACTTC. This gives the protein CASSLLYSGGPLEQYF.

The chain is built from TRBV7-9 and TRBJ2-6; a weak D match, TRBD1 (5 bases). V gave up 5 bases and J gave up 4 bases, with 21 bases separating them. Looked up from germline, CDR1 is SEHNR and CDR2 is FQNEAQ (reference sequence). This CDR3 comprises 18 residues. The CDR3 here is CASSDRTSWTPGANVLTF. The DNA of the CDR3 is TGTGCCAGCAGCGACCGGACAAGCTGGACCCCCGGGGCCAACGTCCTGACTTTC.

The V and J genes are TRBV5-1 and TRBJ1-4; D remains unclear. Trimming took 1 base from V and 5 from J, leaving 9 bases between them. The CDR3 extends over 14 amino acids. Germline lookup yields CDR1 SGHRS and CDR2 YFSETQ. The CDR3 sequence: CASSLRRPNEKLFF. CDR3 DNA: TGCGCCAGCAGCTTGAGACGGCCGAATGAAAAACTGTTTTTT.

The V gene is TRBV7-9, the J gene TRBJ2-5, with TRBD2 matching 7 bases. The CDR3 covers 15 residues. From germline, CDR1 is SEHNR and CDR2 FQNEAQ (reference sequence). Germline trimming cut 5 bases from V and 5 bases from J; bases unmatched to any gene: 11. As DNA, the CDR3 is TGTGCCAGCAGCACGGTCGACGCGGGGGTCGAGACCCAGTACTTC. Its protein product is CASSTVDAGVETQYF.

The chain carries TRBV6-1 and TRBJ2-5; D unclear. The germline V gene has CDR1 MNHNS and CDR2 SASEGT. This CDR3 has 11 residues. Trimming removed 6 bases at V and 4 bases at J, with 6 bases between. This CDR3 reads CASRTGETQYF. CDR3 coding DNA: TGTGCCAGCAGGACGGGAGAGACCCAGTACTTC.

The genes are TRBV7-9 and TRBJ2-1; 13 nucleotides line up with TRBD2. The V gene end was trimmed by 6 bases and the J gene end by 6 bases; junction bases not matched to a gene: 8. The germline gives CDR1 SEHNR, CDR2 FQNEAQ (reference sequence). CDR3 size: 16 residues. The CDR3 region is CASSFRLAGGLNEQFF. DNA of the CDR3: TGTGCCAGCAGTTTTCGACTAGCGGGGGGCCTCAATGAGCAGTTCTTC.

This clone was counted only a few times. CDR3 loop: CASSASGTNTEAFF. CDR3 coding DNA: TGTGCCAGTAGTGCGTCAGGAACGAACACTGAAGCTTTCTTT. The V call is TRBV19, the J call TRBJ1-1; D gene unclear. V was trimmed by 5 bases and J by 1 base, leaving 11 bases between them. Germline V CDR1 and CDR2: LNHDA, SQIVND (reference sequence). The CDR3 contains 14 residues.

V and J are TRBV7-8 and TRBJ2-7; D is unclear. CDR3 length: 12 amino acids. Trimming removed 1 base at V and 11 bases at J, with 12 bases between. Germline values: CDR1 SGHVS, CDR2 FQNEAQ. The CDR3 coding sequence is TGTGCCAGCAGCTTAGAAGTCCGGCCGGAGTACTTC. Amino acids: CASSLEVRPEYF. Based on the CDR3 plus reference TRBV7-8 and TRBJ2-7, the full variable domain is GAGVSQSPRYKVAKRGQDVALRCDPISGHVSLFWYQQALGQGPEFLTYFQNEAQLDKSGLPSDRFFAERPEGSVSTLKIQRTQQEDSAVYLCASSLEVRPEYFGPGTRLTVT.

V usage is TRBV6-1 and J usage is TRBJ2-1, with 8 bases identical to TRBD2. V dropped 2 bases and J dropped 6; count of bases not matched to a gene: 12. The CDR3 runs 17 residues. Germline assignment: CDR1 MNHNS and CDR2 SASEGT. CDR3 loop: CASSERSGGLQGNEQFF. The CDR3, as DNA: TGTGCCAGCAGTGAAAGAAGCGGGGGCCTCCAGGGCAATGAGCAGTTCTTC.

In DNA form, the CDR3 reads TGTGCCAGCCACGACAGGACAAGCCACGAGCAGTACTTC. Translation: CASHDRTSHEQYF. The gene calls are TRBV27 and TRBJ2-7; TRBD1 might be the D (6 bases). V dropped 8 bases and J dropped 5 bases, with 16 bases sitting between them. CDR1 is MNHEY and CDR2 is SMNVEV in the germline V gene (reference sequence). The CDR3 length is 13 residues.

The V call is TRBV7-8, the J call TRBJ1-1; 12 bases match TRBD1. J was trimmed by 6 bases and V by 5 bases; bases with no gene match: 7. The CDR3 contains 15 residues. Per the germline V gene, CDR1 is SGHVS and CDR2 is FQNEAQ. CDR3 nucleotides: TGTGCCAGCAGCATATCGGGACAGGGGGCCTCTGAAGCTTTCTTT. Amino acid sequence: CASSISGQGASEAFF. The entire variable domain, with the rest obtained from reference TRBV7-8 and TRBJ1-1, is as follows: GAGVSQSPRYKVAKRGQDVALRCDPISGHVSLFWYQQALGQGPEFLTYFQNEAQLDKSGLPSDRFFAERPEGSVSTLKIQRTQQEDSAVYLCASSISGQGASEAFFGQGTRLTVV.

DNA of the CDR3: TGTGCCAGCAGTCCTGATGTTGGGGTCAATGAGCAGTTCTTC. It encodes CASSPDVGVNEQFF. V gene TRBV27 combines with J gene TRBJ2-1; D call uncertain. The germline V gene encodes CDR1 MNHEY and CDR2 SMNVEV (reference sequence). V shed 5 bases and J shed 6 bases, with 14 bases lying between them. This CDR3 spans 14 amino acids.

The chain joins TRBV6-6 to TRBJ1-2, with D possibly matching TRBD1 (5 bases). In germline, CDR1 is MNHNY, CDR2 SVGAGI (reference sequence). This CDR3 has 13 residues. Trimming cost V 5 bases and J 2 bases, with 9 bases left between them. The CDR3 nucleotides are TGTGCCAGCAGTCTTCAGGGAAACTATGGCTACACCTTC. This codes for CASSLQGNYGYTF.

The chain recombines TRBV9 with TRBJ2-5; possible D gene TRBD2, 5 bases. The CDR3 has 15 amino acids. Trimming removed 0 bases at V and 5 bases at J, with 14 bases between. Per germline, CDR1 SGDLS and CDR2 YYNGEE. The CDR3: CASSVAPLAWETQYF. CDR3 sequence (DNA): TGTGCCAGCAGCGTAGCCCCGCTAGCCTGGGAGACCCAGTACTTC.

The V gene is TRBV27, the J gene TRBJ2-2; no clear D gene. Trimming cost V 7 bases and J 0 bases, with 6 bases left between them. Per the germline V gene, CDR1 is MNHEY and CDR2 is SMNVEV (reference sequence). The CDR3 is 13 amino acids. The CDR3 nucleotides read TGTGCCAGCACGCCCGCGAACACCGGGGAGCTGTTTTTT. It specifies CASTPANTGELFF.

The CDR3 coding sequence is TGTGCCAGCACCCCCGAAGATACGCAGTATTTT. This codes for CASTPEDTQYF. This chain links TRBV7-9 with TRBJ2-3; D not resolved. This CDR3 comprises 11 residues. Germline CDR1 and CDR2: SEHNR and FQNEAQ (reference sequence). The ends were cut back, 7 bases at V and 5 bases at J, with 7 bases in the middle.

The chain is built from TRBV13 and TRBJ2-1, with D possibly matching TRBD1 (6 bases). V was trimmed by 1 base and J by 3 bases, leaving 13 bases between them. CDR1 and CDR2 (germline): PRHDT, FYEKMQ (reference sequence). The CDR3 length is 16 residues. CDR3 nucleotide sequence: TGTGCCAGCAGCTTAGTCACAGGGCCTGGCTACAATGAGCAGTTCTTC. Its protein product is CASSLVTGPGYNEQFF.

V usage is TRBV10-1 and J usage is TRBJ2-3, with 13 positions matching TRBD2. CDR1 is WNHNN and CDR2 is SYGVQD in the germline V gene (reference sequence). The V and J ends lost 0 bases and 6 bases, in that order; junction bases with no gene match: 15. This CDR3 has 20 residues. Here the CDR3 reads CASSESGGTSGAMPSDTQYF. In nucleotides, the CDR3 is TGCGCCAGCAGTGAGTCGGGGGGGACTAGCGGGGCCATGCCGAGTGATACGCAGTATTTT.

This clone was seen just once. The chain uses TRBV18 and TRBJ2-7, with 7 bases that match TRBD1. From germline, CDR1 is KGHSH and CDR2 LQKENI. The J segment lost 7 bases and the V segment lost 3 bases, leaving 9 bases of the junction unmatched. This CDR3 is built from 14 residues. CDR3 coding DNA: TGTGCCAGCTCACCCGGGGACAGCCAGAATGAGCAGTACTTC. Protein: CASSPGDSQNEQYF.